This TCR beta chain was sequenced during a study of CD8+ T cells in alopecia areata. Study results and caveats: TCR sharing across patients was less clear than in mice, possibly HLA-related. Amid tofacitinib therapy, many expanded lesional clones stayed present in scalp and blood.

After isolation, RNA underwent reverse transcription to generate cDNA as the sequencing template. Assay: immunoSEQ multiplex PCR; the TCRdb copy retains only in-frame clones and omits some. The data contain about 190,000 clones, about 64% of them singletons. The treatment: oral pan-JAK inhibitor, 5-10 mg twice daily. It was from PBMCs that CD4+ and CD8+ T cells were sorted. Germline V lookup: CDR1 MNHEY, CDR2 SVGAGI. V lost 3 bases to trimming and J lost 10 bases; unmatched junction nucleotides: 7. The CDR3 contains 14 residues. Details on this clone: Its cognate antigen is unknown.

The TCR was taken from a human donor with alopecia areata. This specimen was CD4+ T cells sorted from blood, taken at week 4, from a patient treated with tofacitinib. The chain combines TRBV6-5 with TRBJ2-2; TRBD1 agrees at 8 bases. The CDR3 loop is CASSYRTGREELFF. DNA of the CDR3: TGTGCCAGCAGTTATCGGACAGGGAGAGAGGAGCTGTTTTTT.